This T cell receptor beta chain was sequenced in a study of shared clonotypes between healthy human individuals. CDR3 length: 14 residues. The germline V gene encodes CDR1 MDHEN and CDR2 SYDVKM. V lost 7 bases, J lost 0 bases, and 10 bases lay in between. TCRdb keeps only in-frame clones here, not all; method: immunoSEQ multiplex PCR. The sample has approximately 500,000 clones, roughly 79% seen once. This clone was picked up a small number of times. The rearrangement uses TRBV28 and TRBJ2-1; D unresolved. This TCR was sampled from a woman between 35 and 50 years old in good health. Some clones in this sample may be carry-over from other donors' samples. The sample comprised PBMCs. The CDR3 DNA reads TGTGCCAGCAAAACCCCTAGCTCCTACAATGAGCAGTTCTTC. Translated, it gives CASKTPSSYNEQFF. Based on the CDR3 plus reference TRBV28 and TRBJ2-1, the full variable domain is DVKVTQSSRYLVKRTGEKVFLECVQDMDHENMFWYRQDPGLGLRLIYFSYDVKMKEKGDIPEGYSVSREKKERFSLILESASTNQTSMYLCASKTPSSYNEQFFGPGTRLTVL.